The 9 T cell receptor beta chains below were found in one sample sequenced in a study of T cell clonality in common variable immunodeficiency. Data came from immunoSEQ multiplex PCR; TCRdb stores just in-frame clones and leaves some out. This sample comprises 30,000 to 40,000 clones, none seen once only. No antigen has been identified for these receptors. Study-wide points: In common variable immunodeficiency, TCR beta chains reportedly carried fewer deletions and N-nucleotide insertions.

Sequencing was done on a sample of peripheral blood mononuclear cells. All receptors derive from a human donor with common variable immunodeficiency.

Turning to this clone: The DNA ends 3 residues before the CDR3 does, and the rest of the CDR3 is filled in from the germline J gene. The V gene is TRBV5-6, the J gene TRBJ2-1; tentatively, D is TRBD2 (5 bases). CDR3 length equals 14 residues. Germline assignment: CDR1 SGHDT and CDR2 YYEEEE. The V gene lost 4 bases and the J gene lost 9 bases, with 17 bases spanning the gap. CDR3 DNA (partial): TGTGCCAGCAGCGGCTTGAGGGCCCGAGGTGAG. The encoded protein is CASSGLRARGE. The complete CDR3 sequence is CASSGLRARGEQFF.

This clone was seen a handful of times. The CDR3 extends 3 residues past the end of the read, so its final part is completed from the germline J gene. V gene TRBV20-1 combines with J gene TRBJ1-1, with D possibly being TRBD1 (6 bases). The CDR3 has 16 residues. From germline, CDR1 is DFQATT and CDR2 SNEGSKA (reference sequence). V lost 0 bases, J lost 0 bases, and 14 bases lay in between. The CDR3 DNA, read in part, is TGCAGTGCTAGAGATGCGGGGGGCGGCGTGAACACTGAA. Residues: CSARDAGGGVNTE. From start to end, the CDR3 is CSARDAGGGVNTEAFF.

This clone was seen ten or more times. From the germline J gene comes the end of the CDR3, since the read stops 3 residues before it. The V gene is TRBV7-3, the J gene TRBJ1-2; no reliable D call. The germline V gene encodes CDR1 SGHTA and CDR2 FQGTGA. This CDR3 has 12 amino acids. The CDR3 protein is CASSSEGRGYTF. The sequenced CDR3 bases are TGTGCCAGCAGCTCGGAGGGCCGCGGC.

This clone showed up many times. With the read ending 3 residues before the CDR3 end, the germline J gene is used to fill in that end. The chain carries TRBV19 and TRBJ1-5; perhaps TRBD1 as D (5 bases). Germline CDR1 and CDR2: LNHDA and SQIVND (reference sequence). The CDR3 extends over 15 amino acids. Trimming removed 8 bases from V and 2 bases from J, with 16 bases in between. CDR3 DNA, as far as it was read: TGTGCCAGTCGAGGTCTCAGGGTTGGCAATCAGCCC. This sequence encodes CASRGLRVGNQP. The whole CDR3 sequence reads CASRGLRVGNQPQHF.

At least ten counts were recorded for this clone. The read terminates 3 residues before the CDR3 end, so the remaining end is supplied by the germline J gene. V is TRBV7-8 and J is TRBJ2-7; D perhaps matches TRBD1 (5 bases). The CDR3 runs 11 residues. Trimming took off 5 bases at V and 6 bases at J, with 8 bases between the two ends. Germline values: CDR1 SGHVS, CDR2 FQNEAQ. The CDR3 here is CASSPRAEQYF. The CDR3 bases that were read are TGTGCCAGCAGCCCCAGGGCCGAG.

This clone came up a few times. The read ends 3 residues before the CDR3 terminus; that terminus is restored from the germline J gene. The chain joins TRBV7-3 to TRBJ2-1, with TRBD2 matching over 10 bases. Per germline, CDR1 SGHTA and CDR2 FQGTGA. J lost 6 bases, V lost 0 bases, and 2 bases had no gene match. This CDR3 region has 15 residues. CDR3 bases read: TGTGCCAGCAGCTTAACCCAGCGGGAGGGCAATGAG. Protein sequence: CASSLTQREGNE. The CDR3, in full, reads CASSLTQREGNEQFF. Full variable domain (missing parts from reference TRBV7-3 and TRBJ2-1): GAGVSQTPSNKVTEKGKYVELRCDPISGHTALYWYRQSLGQGPEFLIYFQGTGAADDSGLPNDRFFAVRPEGSVSTLKIQRTERGDSAVYLCASSLTQREGNEQFFGPGTRLTVL.

As concerns this clone: The DNA ends 3 residues before the CDR3 does, and the rest of the CDR3 is filled in from the germline J gene. This sequence joins TRBV7-3 and TRBJ1-5, with 8 bases identical to TRBD1. V lost 3 bases to trimming and J lost 4 bases; unmatched junction nucleotides: 5. The CDR3 sequence is 15 residues long. Germline V gene sequence: CDR1 SGHTA, CDR2 FQGTGA. The CDR3 bases that were read are TGTGCCAGCAGCTTGGGACAGGTGAGGAATCAGCCC. Its translation: CASSLGQVRNQP. The complete CDR3 sequence is CASSLGQVRNQPQHF.

This clone occurred a few times. Coverage ceases 3 residues before the CDR3 finishes, and the germline J gene fills in the end. The chain employs TRBV2 and TRBJ1-5; no clear D gene. The germline V and J ends were trimmed by 3 bases and 3 bases, with 9 bases remaining between them. Germline CDR1 is SNHLY and CDR2 is FYNNEI. This CDR3 comprises 14 residues. CDR3 sequence reads: CASSEYSSNQPQHF. CDR3 DNA (partial): TGTGCCAGCAGTGAGTACAGCTCCAATCAGCCC.

This clone was counted many times. Here the CDR3 reads CASSDRTGRLGIQYF. The sequenced CDR3 bases are TGCGCCAGCAGTGACCGGACAGGGAGGTTGGGCATT. The gene calls are TRBV4-1 and TRBJ2-4, with 8 bases fitting TRBD1. The CDR3 end is not reached by the read, which stops 3 residues before it; the germline J gene fills it in. This CDR3 region has 15 residues. V lost 6 bases, J lost 9 bases, and 13 bases stayed unmatched. From germline, CDR1 is MGHRA and CDR2 YSYEKL.